This T cell receptor (beta chain) is from a study of response to subunit inactivated influenza vaccine. Points from the study as a whole: The authors offered the suggestion that each seasonal influenza vaccination recruits few new T cells.

The CDR3 runs 18 residues. V was trimmed by 0 bases and J by 6 bases, leaving 25 bases between them. Germline V gives CDR1 SGHDT, CDR2 YYEEEE. Via MiXCR, TCRdb re-called the RT-PCR reads, giving one row per CDR3 protein. The sample has 300,000 to 350,000 distinct CDR3 sequences; about a fifth are singletons. This clonotype came up a few times. Its antigen is unidentified. Source: PBMCs from blood, taken less than 22 months after vaccination. This chain joins TRBV5-6 and TRBJ2-7, with D tentatively TRBD1 (6 bases). This clonotype originated in a man aged 50-75 years who received an inactivated influenza vaccine. CDR3 amino acids: CASSLVFRNTGTGPEQYF. Here the CDR3 DNA reads TGTGCCAGCAGCTTGGTTTTTAGGAACACAGGGACGGGGCCCGAGCAGTACTTC.